This TCR beta chain stems from a study of blood T cell repertoires in COVID-19. Looking at the study overall: Researchers got acute and convalescent COVID-19 samples from the United States, Italy and Spain.

Grouping used clinical history reported by participants in a survey and questionnaire. Up to 2 weeks before entering the study, exposed participants had met a COVID-19 case. V gave up 4 bases and J gave up 1 base; unmatched junction bases: 4. CDR3 size: 15 residues. Germline-derived CDR1 and CDR2 are SGHNT and YYREEE (reference sequence). TCRdb's copy holds only in-frame clones and misses some; the assay was immunoSEQ multiplex PCR. The top ten clones hold around 1% of a sample with around 240,000 clones, 70% to 90% of them seen once. This clone appeared a single time. This clonotype was sampled from a middle-aged man who had been exposed to COVID-19. The chain uses TRBV5-4 and TRBJ2-1; TRBD2 matches 8 bases. The sample comprised PBMCs or T cells enriched from blood (not recorded which). CDR3 loop: CASSMTSASYNEQFF. As DNA, the CDR3 is TGTGCCAGCAGCATGACTAGCGCATCCTACAATGAGCAGTTCTTC.